The clone carrying this T cell receptor (beta chain) was observed a handful of times. What it binds is unknown. CDR1 is LNHNV and CDR2 is YYDKDF in the germline V gene (reference sequence). Trimming removed 10 bases at V and 3 bases at J, with 12 bases between. CDR3 size: 12 residues. This entry comes from a study of response to subunit inactivated influenza vaccine. Whole-study results and caveats: Authors suggested few new T cells are recruited by each seasonal influenza vaccination.

TCRdb used MiXCR to reprocess the RT-PCR reads, holding one entry per CDR3 protein. This sample has a few hundred thousand distinct CDR3 sequences, with approximately 15% found just once. The sequences come from PBMCs from blood, collected about 12 days after vaccination. This chain connects TRBV15 to TRBJ1-2, with D possibly TRBD1 on 5 matching bases. The sequence was obtained from a man aged 50-59 years who received an inactivated influenza vaccine. The CDR3 region has the DNA TGTGCCATTTTCGGACACCACTATGGCTACACCTTC. It translates to CAIFGHHYGYTF.